This entry lists 21 T cell receptor beta chains sequenced from one sample in a study of T cells expressing NK-cell markers. TCRdb reprocessed the 5' RACE reads, with one entry per CDR3 protein and no DNA. The sample has a few hundred thousand distinct CDR3 sequences; the top ten hold 0.3% to 0.45%. Specimen: blood T cells: a sorted CD56 or NKG2C T cell subset, CD4+ or CD8+ T cells, or bulk PBMC T cells (not recorded which). The receptors shown here come from a man younger than 35 in good health.

This chain's CDR3 is CSLLLSRGLGTEAFF. The chain is built from TRBV20-1 and TRBJ1-1; there is no DNA to check the TCRdb D call of TRBD1. Germline-derived CDR1 and CDR2 are DFQATT and SNEGSKA (reference sequence). CDR3 size: 15 residues.

This chain connects TRBV12-3 or TRBV12-4 to TRBJ1-2; the TRBD1 assignment by TCRdb is unverifiable without DNA. The CDR3 runs to 15 residues. The CDR3 is CASRPSDRGLSGYTF.

This rearrangement joins TRBV5-1 to TRBJ2-2. Germline CDR1 SGHRS, CDR2 YFSETQ. The CDR3 totals 13 residues. The chain's CDR3 is CASSPTMGGELFF.

The chain is built from TRBV7-2 and TRBJ2-1; as DNA is missing, the TRBD2 call by TCRdb cannot be tested. The germline gives CDR1 SGHTA, CDR2 FQGNSA. CDR3 length: 18 amino acids. The CDR3 reads CASSLALAGAHYTGEQFF.

V and J are TRBV5-5 and TRBJ1-2; TCRdb returns TRBD1, unconfirmable since there is no DNA. CDR1 and CDR2 from the germline V gene are SGHKS and YYEKEE (reference sequence). The CDR3 has 15 amino acids. Here the CDR3 reads CASSSLYGQGTGYTF.

V usage is TRBV6-4 and J usage is TRBJ2-3; TCRdb names TRBD1, which stays unverified in the absence of DNA. The CDR3 contains 16 residues. Germline V gives CDR1 MRHNA, CDR2 SNTAGT. Here the CDR3 reads CASSPRAGLGTDTQYF.

The chain is built from TRBV30 and TRBJ1-5; TCRdb calls TRBD1, which cannot be checked without DNA. CDR1 and CDR2 from the germline V gene are GTSNPN and SVGIG (reference sequence). The CDR3 totals 17 residues. The CDR3 protein is CAWSPRFQGTRASAQHF.

The chain has TRBV25-1 and TRBJ2-5; TCRdb names TRBD2, which stays unverified in the absence of DNA. CDR1 MGHDK and CDR2 SYGVNS come from the germline V gene. The CDR3 loop spans 17 amino acids. CDR3 in amino acids: CASAPAQIDQGRETQYF.

The genes are TRBV5-6 and TRBJ1-3. CDR3 length: 15 residues. Germline lookup yields CDR1 SGHDT and CDR2 YYEEEE. The CDR3 region is CASSFRATSGNTIYF.

V gene TRBV6-1 combines with J gene TRBJ2-1; with no DNA, the TCRdb D assignment of TRBD2 cannot be verified. Looked up from germline, CDR1 is MNHNS and CDR2 is SASEGT. The CDR3 extends over 15 amino acids. The CDR3 protein is CASSSGRPGYNEQFF.

This sequence joins TRBV11-3 and TRBJ2-7; TCRdb reports TRBD1, a call that lacks DNA to check it against. This CDR3 spans 13 amino acids. Germline V gives CDR1 SGHNT, CDR2 YENEEA. The CDR3 region is CASSPGTAYEQYF.

The V call is TRBV19, the J call TRBJ2-2. The CDR3 runs to 12 residues. Germline-derived CDR1 and CDR2 are LNHDA and SQIVND (reference sequence). The CDR3 region is CASSRRVGELFF. The full variable domain, with the rest looked up from reference TRBV19 and TRBJ2-2, is DGGITQSPKYLFRKEGQNVTLSCEQNLNHDAMYWYRQDPGQGLRLIYYSQIVNDFQKGDIAEGYSVSREKKESFPLTVTSAQKNPTAFYLCASSRRVGELFFGEGSRLTVL.

The V and J genes are TRBV29-1 and TRBJ2-1; the D call of TRBD2 rests on TCRdb alone, since no DNA is present to check it. The germline CDR1 and CDR2 sequences are SQVTM and ANQGSEA. This CDR3 comprises 15 residues. The CDR3 loop is CSVLPGLVRDNEQFF.

This chain joins TRBV29-1 and TRBJ2-3; TCRdb returns TRBD1, unconfirmable since there is no DNA. This CDR3 is built from 13 residues. CDR1 is SQVTM and CDR2 is ANQGSEA in the germline V gene. CDR3 sequence: CSVARGREDTQYF.

V is TRBV20-1 and J is TRBJ2-5; TCRdb picks TRBD2, but there is no DNA to check that call. CDR3 length equals 16 residues. Germline loops: CDR1 DFQATT, CDR2 SNEGSKA (reference sequence). This CDR3 reads CSARPVGLAGSETQYF.

The chain links TRBV19 to TRBJ1-5; the TCRdb D gene call, TRBD1, has no DNA to confirm it. CDR1 and CDR2 from the germline V gene are LNHDA and SQIVND (reference sequence). This CDR3 is 15 amino acids long. The CDR3 loop reads CASSIVRGSNQPQHF. Complete variable domain (other parts from reference TRBV19 and TRBJ1-5): DGGITQSPKYLFRKEGQNVTLSCEQNLNHDAMYWYRQDPGQGLRLIYYSQIVNDFQKGDIAEGYSVSREKKESFPLTVTSAQKNPTAFYLCASSIVRGSNQPQHFGDGTRLSIL.

This rearrangement joins TRBV12-3 or TRBV12-4 to TRBJ1-1. The CDR3 runs to 14 residues. The CDR3 sequence is CASSFFAGNTEAFF.

The chain combines TRBV7-9 with TRBJ2-7; the D call of TRBD1 rests on TCRdb alone, since no DNA is present to check it. This CDR3 spans 15 amino acids. Germline loops: CDR1 SEHNR, CDR2 FQNEAQ (reference sequence). This CDR3 is CASSFGGQWDYEQYF.

The V and J genes are TRBV6-5 and TRBJ2-5; lacking DNA, the TRBD1 call made by TCRdb goes unchecked. Germline lookup yields CDR1 MNHEY and CDR2 SVGAGI. This CDR3 contains 14 residues. The CDR3 sequence is CASSSPGRGETQYF.

This chain's CDR3 is CAWRTGTVSTDTQYF. The V call is TRBV30, the J call TRBJ2-3; the D call from TCRdb, TRBD1, cannot be confirmed without DNA. The CDR3 length is 15 residues. CDR1 is GTSNPN, CDR2 SVGIG, per germline (reference sequence).

CDR3 residues: CASSFDPTRYEQYF. This chain uses TRBV27 with TRBJ2-7. CDR1 and CDR2 from the germline V gene are MNHEY and SMNVEV (reference sequence). CDR3 size: 14 residues.